This record concerns one T cell receptor beta chain sequence. Its antigen is not yet known. No much larger clone is present one base from it, and per-base qualities are unavailable. Libraries came from PCR. The data were produced on an Illumina HiSeq 2500. To normalize quantification of the TCRbeta repertoire, the TCR libraries were built with molecular barcoding that relied on unique molecular identifiers. The public reads were reanalyzed by TCRdb: fastp trimming at Q25, MiXCR alignment, in-frame beta chains only. Rows with a matching CDR3 protein are joined into one entry that keeps the most common DNA and genes. The sample data list about 500,000 distinct CDR3 sequences, and about 33% of these were observed just once. The ten largest clones represent 2% to 2.5% of the sample. The data were obtained in a study of T-cell reconstitution after alpha-beta-depleted transplantation in children (dated by TCRdb to about 2016). Background on the whole study: Using TCR repertoire profiling, the study quantitatively followed how T-cell immune reconstitution unfolded in children after TCRalphabeta/CD19-depleted allogeneic hematopoietic cell transplantation.

The CDR3 contains 14 residues, cysteine and phenylalanine counted. The read is trimmed to its CDR3 DNA, 42 bases read in frame from base 1. In the germline V gene, CDR1 corresponds to SGHTA and CDR2 to FQGNSA. V gives up 7 bases and J gives up 0 bases, and the segment between their germline ends measures 12 bases. The TCR comes from a human donor who donated a stem cell graft to a child with aplastic anemia. This sample comprised PBMCs from the stem cell graft donor, obtained from the stem cell graft. The rearrangement joined TRBV7-2 to TRBJ1-2; the D gene is perhaps TRBD1, from 5 matching bases. The bases read TGTGCCAGCACCATTGACAGCTCTAACTATGGCTACACCTTC. Translated, this is CASTIDSSNYGYTF.